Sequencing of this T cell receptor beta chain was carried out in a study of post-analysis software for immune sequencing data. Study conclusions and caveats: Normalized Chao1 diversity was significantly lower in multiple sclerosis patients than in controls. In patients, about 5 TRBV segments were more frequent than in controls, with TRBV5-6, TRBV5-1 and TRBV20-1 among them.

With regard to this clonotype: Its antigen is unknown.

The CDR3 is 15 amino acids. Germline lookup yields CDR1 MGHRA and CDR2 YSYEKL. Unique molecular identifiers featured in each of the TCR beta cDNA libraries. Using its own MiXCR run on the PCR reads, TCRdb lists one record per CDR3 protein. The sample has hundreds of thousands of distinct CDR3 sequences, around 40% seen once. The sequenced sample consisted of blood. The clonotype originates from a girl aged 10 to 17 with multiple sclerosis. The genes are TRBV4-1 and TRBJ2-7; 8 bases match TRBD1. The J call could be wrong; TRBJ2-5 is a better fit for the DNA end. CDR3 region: CASSRAGQGQETQYF. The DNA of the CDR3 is TGCGCCAGCAGCCGAGCAGGACAGGGCCAAGAGACCCAGTACTTC.